This T cell receptor beta chain comes out of a study of blood T cell repertoires in COVID-19. About the research overall: Collection of acute and convalescent COVID-19 samples took place in the United States, Italy and Spain. Sample material is recorded as cDNA or gDNA derived from T cells, B-cell-depleted T cells, or PBMCs.

The germline gives CDR1 MGHDK, CDR2 SYGVNS. V lost 3 bases and J 5 bases, leaving 19 bases between the germline ends. The CDR3 covers 17 residues. As processed by the authors: Nucleated cell number was recorded as an estimate derived from reference gene primer amplification. The data were produced by immunoSEQ multiplex PCR, yet TCRdb's version contains in-frame clones alone and is incomplete. V, J and clone size are taken as reported in that table, and D and trimming were inferred from the DNA itself. The data contain about 150,000 clones, approximately 83% of them singletons. The chain links TRBV25-1 to TRBJ2-2; tentative D call: TRBD2 (6 bases). This receptor was obtained from a man in his 70s with acute or convalescent COVID-19. Sequencing used peripheral blood. Here the CDR3 DNA reads TGTGCCAGCAGTGAGCCGGGAGTCCGAACGGCGACCGGGGAGCTGTTTTTT. It codes for CASSEPGVRTATGELFF.